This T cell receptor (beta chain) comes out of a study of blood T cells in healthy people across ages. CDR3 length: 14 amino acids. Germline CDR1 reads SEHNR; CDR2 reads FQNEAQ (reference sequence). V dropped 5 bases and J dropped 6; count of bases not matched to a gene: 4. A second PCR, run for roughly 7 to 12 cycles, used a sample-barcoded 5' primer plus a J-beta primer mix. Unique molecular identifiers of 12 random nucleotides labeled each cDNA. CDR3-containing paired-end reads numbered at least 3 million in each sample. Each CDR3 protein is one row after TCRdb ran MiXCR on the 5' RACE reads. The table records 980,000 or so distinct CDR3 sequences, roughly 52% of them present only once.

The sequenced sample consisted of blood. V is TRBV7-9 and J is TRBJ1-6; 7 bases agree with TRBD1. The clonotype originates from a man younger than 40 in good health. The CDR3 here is CASSVGGSNSPLHF. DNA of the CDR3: TGTGCCAGCAGCGTAGGGGGCAGTAATTCACCCCTCCACTTT.